These 21 T cell receptor beta chains originate from one sample sequenced in a study of T cell responses to AZD1222 COVID-19 vaccine. Profiled with immunoSEQ multiplex PCR; TCRdb holds only in-frame clones, not every one. The data show around 65,000 clones, with around 75% seen just once and over 12% held by the top ten. Here the sequenced sample was peripheral blood, taken on day 0 of AZD1222 vaccination. The receptors here all came from an adult in good health.

V is TRBV10-1 and J is TRBJ1-6; possibly TRBD1 for D (6 bases). This CDR3 contains 15 residues. Germline CDR1 and CDR2: WNHNN and SYGVQD (reference sequence). V was pared by 8 bases and J by 6 bases, with 17 bases between. CDR3: CASVSRGGFNSPLHF. The CDR3 region has the DNA TGCGCCAGCGTTTCCAGGGGCGGCTTTAATTCACCCCTCCACTTT.

The chain recombines TRBV3-1 (or the pseudogene TRBV3-2) with TRBJ2-7; D may be TRBD1 (6 bases). There are 12 residues in the CDR3. Germline V gives CDR1 LGHDT, CDR2 YNNKEL (reference sequence). Deletions cut 6 bases from V and 6 bases from J, with 12 bases between. The CDR3 nucleotides are TGTGCCAGCAGTCCTGAGACAGGCGAGCAGTACTTC. Translated: CASSPETGEQYF.

The chain carries TRBV7-9 and TRBJ1-1, with 7 bases aligning to TRBD1. This CDR3 is built from 13 residues. CDR1 is SEHNR and CDR2 is FQNEAQ in the germline V gene (reference sequence). The V and J ends lost 7 bases and 5 bases, in that order; junction bases with no gene match: 7. CDR3 amino acids: CASTPTGITEAFF. The CDR3 bases are TGTGCCAGCACCCCGACAGGGATAACTGAAGCTTTCTTT.

The CDR3 DNA follows: TGTGCCAGCTCACCCAACGCAGGGCTGAATCAGCCCCAGCATTTT. Translated: CASSPNAGLNQPQHF. This sequence joins TRBV18 and TRBJ1-5; possible D gene TRBD1, 5 bases. V gave up 3 bases and J gave up 4 bases, with 13 bases separating them. The germline V gene has CDR1 KGHSH and CDR2 LQKENI. The CDR3 totals 15 residues.

The genes are TRBV7-2 and TRBJ1-5, with 7 bases that match TRBD1. Germline assignment: CDR1 SGHTA and CDR2 FQGNSA. The CDR3 contains 14 residues. V shed 6 bases, J shed 6 bases, and the junction held 8 bases outside the gene matches. The CDR3 here is CASSLTGDGQPQHF. The CDR3 DNA is TGTGCCAGCAGTCTCACAGGGGATGGTCAGCCCCAGCATTTT.

This chain joins TRBV19 and TRBJ2-5; 10 positions match TRBD1. This CDR3 spans 16 amino acids. The germline CDR1 and CDR2 sequences are LNHDA and SQIVND (reference sequence). After removal of 1 base from V and 5 bases from J, the junction contained 7 bases not matched to a gene. The chain's CDR3 is CASSIGDRGIGETQYF. The CDR3 nucleotides are TGTGCCAGTAGTATAGGGGACAGGGGAATCGGGGAGACCCAGTACTTC.

V is TRBV7-3 and J is TRBJ1-2, with D hard to call. Germline CDR1 and CDR2: SGHTA and FQGTGA. V dropped 4 bases and J dropped 4 bases, with 13 bases sitting between them. The CDR3 is 14 residues long. The CDR3 loop is CASSSRYTSYGYTF. The CDR3 nucleotides are TGTGCCAGCAGCTCCCGGTACACCTCCTATGGCTACACCTTC.

The chain joins TRBV5-1 to TRBJ2-1; D gene unclear. The germline V gene has CDR1 SGHRS and CDR2 YFSETQ. V lost 3 bases and J lost 9, with 22 bases in between. The CDR3 runs to 16 residues. The CDR3 sequence is CASSYSGQEFSGEQFF. CDR3 DNA: TGCGCCAGCAGCTACTCTGGCCAAGAATTCTCAGGTGAGCAGTTCTTC.

The chain recombines TRBV5-1 with TRBJ1-5; perhaps TRBD1 as D (5 bases). The germline V and J ends were trimmed by 2 bases and 7 bases, with 16 bases remaining between them. This CDR3 has 15 amino acids. Germline lookup yields CDR1 SGHRS and CDR2 YFSETQ. CDR3 sequence reads: CASSFSGLSGQPQHF. CDR3 sequence (DNA): TGCGCCAGCAGCTTCTCGGGGCTATCCGGGCAGCCCCAGCATTTT.

CDR3 amino acids: CASSPGLAKSGELFF. The CDR3, as DNA: TGTGCCAGCAGCCCGGGACTAGCAAAGTCCGGGGAGCTGTTTTTT. The chain has TRBV7-3 and TRBJ2-2; TRBD2 agrees at 9 bases. CDR3 length: 15 amino acids. V was clipped by 5 bases and J by 6 bases; unmatched bases: 7. CDR1 SGHTA and CDR2 FQGTGA come from the germline V gene.

This sequence joins TRBV28 and TRBJ2-3; maybe TRBD1 (6 bases). Trimming pared 3 bases from V and 2 bases from J, leaving 15 bases between. This CDR3 has 16 amino acids. CDR1 and CDR2 from the germline V gene are MDHEN and SYDVKM. CDR3 sequence (DNA): TGTGCCAGCAGTTTTGGGCAGGGGACCTCCACAGATACGCAGTATTTT. Translated: CASSFGQGTSTDTQYF.

Regarding this clone: Relative to the germline gene, one junction end is altered; a read error may explain this. The gene calls are TRBV7-9 and TRBJ1-1, with D possibly matching TRBD1 (6 bases). CDR3 length: 12 amino acids. CDR1 is SEHNR and CDR2 is FQNEAQ in the germline V gene (reference sequence). Here the CDR3 reads CASSLEQGTAFF. The CDR3 region has the DNA TGTGCCAGCAGTTTAGAACAGGGCACAGCTTTCTTT.

This chain links TRBV5-1 with TRBJ1-1, with a tentative D call TRBD1 (5 bases). The germline CDR1 and CDR2 sequences are SGHRS and YFSETQ. With 7 bases removed from V and 1 base from J, the gap between germline ends came to 17 bases. CDR3 length equals 15 residues. The CDR3 loop is CASRREDGGNTEAFF. CDR3 nucleotides: TGCGCCAGCCGACGGGAAGATGGGGGGAACACTGAAGCTTTCTTT.

V gene TRBV5-1 combines with J gene TRBJ2-3, with 7 bases identical to TRBD1. The V gene end was trimmed by 3 bases and the J gene end by 0 bases; junction bases not matched to a gene: 1. Germline values: CDR1 SGHRS, CDR2 YFSETQ. This CDR3 has 14 residues. The CDR3 DNA is TGCGCCAGCAGCTCGGGACAGAGCACAGATACGCAGTATTTT. Amino acid sequence: CASSSGQSTDTQYF.

The chain has TRBV19 and TRBJ2-1; 10 bases match TRBD1. Per germline, CDR1 LNHDA and CDR2 SQIVND (reference sequence). With 5 bases clipped from V and 4 bases from J, the junction kept 8 bases outside the gene matches. CDR3 length: 16 amino acids. Written as DNA, the CDR3 is TGTGCCAGTAGTCCCCGGGACAGGGGTGGGTACAATGAGCAGTTCTTC. Translating gives CASSPRDRGGYNEQFF.

The chain recombines TRBV28 with TRBJ1-5; D gene uncertain. CDR1 and CDR2 (germline): MDHEN, SYDVKM. This CDR3 spans 11 amino acids. The V and J ends lost 6 bases and 4 bases respectively, with 4 bases between them. CDR3 nucleotide sequence: TGTGCCAGCAGCCGGAATCAGCCCCAGCATTTT. Its translation: CASSRNQPQHF.

This clone was seen a handful of times. The gene calls are TRBV6-2 or TRBV6-3 and TRBJ1-5, with TRBD1 identical over 9 bases. The CDR3 extends over 20 amino acids. CDR1 and CDR2 from the germline V gene are MNHEY and SVGEGT. The ends lost 2 bases at V and 0 bases at J; junction bases unmatched: 14. CDR3 in amino acids: CASSYTSMGQGLHSNQPQHF. In nucleotides, the CDR3 is TGTGCCAGCAGTTACACCTCAATGGGACAGGGACTACATAGCAATCAGCCCCAGCATTTT.

This clone was counted a few times. As DNA, the CDR3 is TGTGCCAGCAGCTTACAGACAGGGGGGGAGACCCAGTACTTC. The encoded protein is CASSLQTGGETQYF. The chain is built from TRBV7-3 and TRBJ2-5, with 9 bases identical to TRBD1. The germline gives CDR1 SGHTA, CDR2 FQGTGA. The V and J ends lost 2 bases and 5 bases, in that order; junction bases with no gene match: 3. This CDR3 comprises 14 residues.

The chain is built from TRBV27 and TRBJ1-4, with unresolved D. V lost 3 bases and J 0 bases, leaving 5 bases between the germline ends. The length of the CDR3 is 14 residues. Germline V gene data show CDR1 as MNHEY and CDR2 as SMNVEV (reference sequence). The CDR3 reads CASSLQTTNEKLFF. CDR3 in DNA: TGTGCCAGCAGTTTGCAGACAACTAATGAAAAACTGTTTTTT.

This sequence joins TRBV7-2 and TRBJ2-7; D not resolved. V lost 4 bases to trimming and J lost 0 bases, with 13 bases between them. The CDR3 runs 15 residues. Germline V gene sequence: CDR1 SGHTA, CDR2 FQGNSA. The CDR3 DNA is TGTGCCAGCAGCTCAAACCCACAGACCTCCTACGAGCAGTACTTC. Its translation: CASSSNPQTSYEQYF.

The V gene is TRBV19, the J gene TRBJ2-1; perhaps TRBD1 as D (6 bases). Trimming removed 5 bases at V and 5 bases at J, with 19 bases between. Germline V gene sequence: CDR1 LNHDA, CDR2 SQIVND (reference sequence). The CDR3 contains 16 residues. Here the CDR3 reads CASSLQSRTENNEQFF. For the CDR3, the DNA is TGTGCCAGTAGTCTCCAAAGCCGGACAGAAAACAATGAGCAGTTCTTC.